Shown below are 29 T cell receptor beta chains from a single sample sequenced in a study of beta chain features in type 1 diabetes. Isolated RNA was reverse transcribed in full, so expressed TCRB transcripts were sequenced. Sequenced by immunoSEQ multiplex PCR; TCRdb stores in-frame clones only, minus some. This sample has more than 150,000 clones; about 13% occur once, and the top ten carry approximately 0.64%. Sequenced sample: central memory CD4+ T cells from blood. The source is a woman under 30 in good health.

This chain joins TRBV29-1 and TRBJ2-5; 8 nucleotides line up with TRBD1. The CDR3 totals 13 residues. CDR1 and CDR2 (germline): SQVTM, ANQGSEA. V dropped 4 bases and J dropped 6; count of bases not matched to a gene: 7. CDR3 DNA sequence: TGCAGCGTTGTTAGTGACAGGGGTAAGACCCAGTACTTC. It specifies CSVVSDRGKTQYF.

The chain combines TRBV28 with TRBJ1-4, with TRBD1 matching over 7 bases. CDR3 length: 15 residues. Trimming took 5 bases from V and 1 from J; bases not matched to a gene: 4. Germline-derived CDR1 and CDR2 are MDHEN and SYDVKM. CDR3 amino acids: CASSNYRGTNEKLFF. The CDR3, as DNA: TGTGCCAGCAGTAACTACAGGGGAACTAATGAAAAACTGTTTTTT.

The chain recombines TRBV6-5 with TRBJ1-2; a weak D match, TRBD1 (5 bases). There are 16 residues in the CDR3. Per germline, CDR1 MNHEY and CDR2 SVGAGI. V was pared by 0 bases and J by 4 bases, with 15 bases between. This CDR3 is CASSYSGSGGGYGYTF. The CDR3 DNA follows: TGTGCCAGCAGTTACTCGGGGTCCGGGGGGGGCTATGGCTACACCTTC.

The V gene is TRBV2, the J gene TRBJ2-7; 7 nucleotides match TRBD1. Germline V lookup: CDR1 SNHLY, CDR2 FYNNEI. The CDR3 runs to 16 residues. Trimming cost V 8 bases and J 5 bases; bases outside gene matches: 18. The CDR3 sequence: CASSRQGGRIGNEQYF. As DNA, the CDR3 is TGTGCCAGCTCACGCCAAGGGGGCAGAATTGGGAACGAGCAGTACTTC.

The table lists this clone with a few counts. The CDR3 spells CASGPRAFF. The DNA for the CDR3 is TGTGCCAGCGGGCCCCGAGCTTTCTTT. This chain links TRBV28 with TRBJ1-1; D gene unclear. In germline, CDR1 is MDHEN, CDR2 SYDVKM. The CDR3 length is 9 residues. Deletions cut 8 bases from V and 10 bases from J, with 8 bases between.

V gene TRBV18 combines with J gene TRBJ1-1, with 8 positions matching TRBD1. The V gene's germline CDR1 is KGHSH and CDR2 LQKENI. This CDR3 comprises 15 residues. V was clipped by 4 bases and J by 0 bases; unmatched bases: 4. The CDR3 sequence: CASSRQDRVNTEAFF. CDR3 nucleotides: TGTGCCAGCTCACGCCAGGACAGGGTGAACACTGAAGCTTTCTTT. Using reference TRBV18 and TRBJ1-1 for the parts outside the CDR3, the full variable domain is NAGVMQNPRHLVRRRGQEARLRCSPMKGHSHVYWYRQLPEEGLKFMVYLQKENIIDESGMPKERFSAEFPKEGPSILRIQQVVRGDSAAYFCASSRQDRVNTEAFFGQGTRLTVV.

Ten or more counts support this clone. The V and J genes are TRBV2 and TRBJ1-1; a possible D gene is TRBD1 (6 bases). V dropped 7 bases and J dropped 5 bases, with 8 bases sitting between them. Germline CDR1 reads SNHLY; CDR2 reads FYNNEI. This CDR3 is 11 amino acids long. The CDR3 DNA sequence: TGTGCCAGCACAGGGGCAACTGAAGCTTTCTTT. As protein: CASTGATEAFF.

The rearrangement links TRBV9 to TRBJ2-6, with a weak D call TRBD1 (6 bases). The CDR3 spans 16 residues. Trimming took off 4 bases at V and 4 bases at J, with 15 bases between the two ends. Germline CDR1 SGDLS, CDR2 YYNGEE. CDR3 protein: CASSPASGVGANVLTF. CDR3 in DNA: TGTGCCAGCAGCCCCGCCTCAGGGGTCGGGGCCAACGTCCTGACTTTC.

This sequence joins TRBV15 and TRBJ1-5; D remains unclear. Germline CDR1 is LNHNV and CDR2 is YYDKDF (reference sequence). The germline V and J ends were trimmed by 0 bases and 0 bases, with 6 bases remaining between them. The CDR3 is 15 amino acids. CDR3 coding DNA: TGTGCCACCAGCAGAGATCTTTATAGCAATCAGCCCCAGCATTTT. It encodes CATSRDLYSNQPQHF. Full variable domain (outside the CDR3, taken from reference TRBV15 and TRBJ1-5): DAMVIQNPRYQVTQFGKPVTLSCSQTLNHNVMYWYQQKSSQAPKLLFHYYDKDFNNEADTPDNFQSRRPNTSFCFLDIRSPGLGDTAMYLCATSRDLYSNQPQHFGDGTRLSIL.

This chain connects TRBV5-1 to TRBJ1-1, with TRBD1 as a possible D gene (5 bases). V dropped 4 bases and J dropped 0 bases, with 10 bases sitting between them. This CDR3 spans 14 amino acids. From germline, CDR1 is SGHRS and CDR2 YFSETQ. The CDR3 nucleotides read TGCGCCAGCAGCCAGGGATGGGTGAACACTGAAGCTTTCTTT. This encodes CASSQGWVNTEAFF.

The chain couples TRBV16 to TRBJ2-7; 9 nucleotides match TRBD1. This CDR3 contains 12 residues. J lost 13 bases, V lost 4 bases, and 8 bases had no gene match. The germline V gene encodes CDR1 KGHSY and CDR2 FQNENV. CDR3 DNA sequence: TGTGCCAGCAGCCTCCTTGGACAGGGGCTATACTTC. Its translation is CASSLLGQGLYF.

A few counts support this clone. The chain has TRBV29-1 and TRBJ2-2, with a weak D call TRBD1 (6 bases). CDR3 length equals 16 residues. V was shortened by 1 base and J by 0 bases, with 12 bases between the two germline ends. Germline CDR1 reads SQVTM; CDR2 reads ANQGSEA. The CDR3 DNA reads TGCAGCGTTGAAGTTGGACAGTTCGCGAACACCGGGGAGCTGTTTTTT. It codes for CSVEVGQFANTGELFF.

The chain joins TRBV19 to TRBJ1-5; TRBD1 matches at 7 bases. V lost 10 bases to trimming and J lost 2 bases; unmatched junction nucleotides: 8. Looked up from germline, CDR1 is LNHDA and CDR2 is SQIVND (reference sequence). The CDR3 contains 14 residues. The CDR3 nucleotides read TGTGCCACCACGACAGGGTTGGGCAATCAGCCCCAGCATTTT. Protein product: CATTTGLGNQPQHF.

This clone has only a few counts. V and J are TRBV15 and TRBJ1-1, with D unclear. The CDR3 totals 13 residues. V lost 0 bases and J 11 bases, leaving 13 bases between the germline ends. The V gene's germline CDR1 is LNHNV and CDR2 YYDKDF (reference sequence). Here the CDR3 reads CATSRDEGRRAFF. The CDR3 DNA reads TGTGCCACCAGCAGAGATGAAGGGAGGCGGGCTTTCTTT.

The V call is TRBV29-1, the J call TRBJ2-6; 7 nucleotides match TRBD1. Germline V gene lookup returns CDR1 SQVTM and CDR2 ANQGSEA. The V segment lost 6 bases and the J segment 0 bases; nucleotides outside the gene matches: 14. This CDR3 has 18 residues. The CDR3 sequence is CSVATGTVISSGANVLTF. The CDR3 coding sequence is TGCAGCGTCGCGACCGGGACAGTGATCTCCTCTGGGGCCAACGTCCTGACTTTC. The variable domain in full, completed from reference TRBV29-1 and TRBJ2-6, reads SAVISQKPSRDICQRGTSLTIQCQVDSQVTMMFWYRQQPGQSLTLIATANQGSEATYESGFVIDKFPISRPNLTFSTLTVSNMSPEDSSIYLCSVATGTVISSGANVLTFGAGSRLTVL.

The chain joins TRBV30 to TRBJ2-1; possibly TRBD2 for D (6 bases). V dropped 2 bases and J dropped 2 bases, with 16 bases sitting between them. CDR3 length equals 16 residues. Germline values: CDR1 GTSNPN, CDR2 SVGIG (reference sequence). CDR3: CAWSPAGSGTYNEQFF. Written as DNA, the CDR3 is TGTGCCTGGAGTCCCGCGGGATCCGGGACCTACAATGAGCAGTTCTTC. Using reference TRBV30 and TRBJ2-1 for the parts outside the CDR3, the full variable domain is SQTIHQWPATLVQPVGSPLSLECTVEGTSNPNLYWYRQAAGRGLQLLFYSVGIGQISSEVPQNLSASRPQDRQFILSSKKLLLSDSGFYLCAWSPAGSGTYNEQFFGPGTRLTVL.

This clone was observed a handful of times. CDR3 loop: CASSSPGGNRYGYTF. CDR3 nucleotides: TGTGCCAGCAGTTCTCCAGGGGGCAATAGGTATGGCTACACCTTC. The rearrangement uses TRBV28 and TRBJ1-2, with 8 bases matching TRBD1. CDR1 and CDR2 (germline): MDHEN, SYDVKM. This CDR3 is built from 15 residues. The J segment lost 5 bases and the V segment lost 4 bases, leaving 9 bases of the junction unmatched.

This chain connects TRBV30 to TRBJ2-1; the D gene is possibly TRBD1 (6 bases). The CDR3 has 14 residues. Germline CDR1 is GTSNPN and CDR2 is SVGIG (reference sequence). V lost 2 bases and J lost 4, with 12 bases in between. The CDR3 bases are TGTGCCTGGAGTATGGGACACCTATACAATGAGCAGTTCTTC. The encoded protein is CAWSMGHLYNEQFF.

Only a few counts were recorded for this clone. The chain combines TRBV14 with TRBJ2-5; 7 nucleotides match TRBD1. V trimming: 5 bases; J trimming: 5 bases; junction bases outside the gene matches: 8. Germline V lookup: CDR1 SGHDN, CDR2 FVKESK. This CDR3 is 14 amino acids long. CDR3 DNA sequence: TGTGCCAGCAGCTTTTGGACAGGCCAGGAGACCCAGTACTTC. Amino acids: CASSFWTGQETQYF.

The CDR3 here is CASSLSGQGNNEQFF. The CDR3 bases are TGTGCCAGCAGCTTGTCGGGACAGGGGAACAATGAGCAGTTCTTC. The V call is TRBV5-4, the J call TRBJ2-1; 10 bases fit TRBD1. This CDR3 is built from 15 residues. Germline values: CDR1 SGHNT, CDR2 YYREEE (reference sequence). J was trimmed by 5 bases and V by 1 base; bases with no gene match: 3.

The gene calls are TRBV20-1 and TRBJ1-1; no clear D. The CDR3 spans 10 residues. Germline V lookup: CDR1 DFQATT, CDR2 SNEGSKA (reference sequence). V lost 7 bases to trimming and J lost 0 bases, with 3 bases between them. The CDR3 nucleotides are TGCAGTGGTATGAACACTGAAGCTTTCTTT. Amino acids: CSGMNTEAFF.

The rearrangement joins TRBV27 to TRBJ2-3; 7 nucleotides agree with TRBD2. CDR1 MNHEY and CDR2 SMNVEV come from the germline V gene (reference sequence). V gave up 4 bases and J gave up 3 bases; unmatched junction bases: 4. This CDR3 comprises 14 residues. CDR3 nucleotide sequence: TGTGCCAGCAGTTGGGCTAGCGGAACAGATACGCAGTATTTT. Translation: CASSWASGTDTQYF.

This rearrangement joins TRBV28 to TRBJ2-4; TRBD2 matches 7 bases. CDR3 length: 15 amino acids. Germline CDR1 and CDR2: MDHEN and SYDVKM. Trimming at V came to 5 bases and at J to 15 bases, leaving 19 bases not matched to a gene. CDR3 DNA: TGTGCCAGCAGTATGGGGGGGACTGGAGGGGAGACGGGGTACTTC. Protein product: CASSMGGTGGETGYF.

V usage is TRBV11-2 and J usage is TRBJ2-7, with a tentative D call TRBD2 (7 bases). The CDR3 has 16 residues. Trimming left V 2 bases short and J 2 bases short, with 16 bases between. CDR1 and CDR2 (germline): SGHAT, FQNNGV. The CDR3 protein is CASSLQAGATPYEQYF. In DNA, the CDR3 is TGTGCCAGCAGCTTACAGGCGGGGGCCACCCCCTACGAGCAGTACTTC.

The gene calls are TRBV10-2 and TRBJ1-2; TRBD1 agrees at 7 bases. V shed 2 bases and J 4 bases; nucleotides not matched to a gene: 7. This CDR3 is 15 amino acids long. CDR1 is WSHSY and CDR2 is SAAADI in the germline V gene. The CDR3, as DNA: TGCGCCAGCAGTGAGACCAGGGGGGCTAGCTATGGCTACACCTTC. Its translation is CASSETRGASYGYTF.

Only a few counts were recorded for this clone. The J gene is TRBJ2-3, the V gene TRBV6-5, with D unclear. V was cut by 2 bases and J by 2 bases, with 11 bases left in between. Per germline, CDR1 MNHEY and CDR2 SVGAGI. The CDR3 contains 15 residues. The DNA of the CDR3 is TGTGCCAGCAGTTACGGAAGAACAGCCACAGATACGCAGTATTTT. Translating it yields CASSYGRTATDTQYF.

J is TRBJ2-7 and V is TRBV5-1; tentative D call: TRBD1 (8 bases). This CDR3 is 14 amino acids long. V dropped 4 bases and J dropped 4 bases, with 15 bases sitting between them. The germline V gene encodes CDR1 SGHRS and CDR2 YFSETQ. As DNA, the CDR3 is TGCGCCAGCAGCAACACAGGGGGGGGATACGAGCAGTACTTC. It is translated as CASSNTGGGYEQYF.

This clone was observed a handful of times. The rearrangement links TRBV7-9 to TRBJ1-1; D is uncertain. Germline CDR1 reads SEHNR; CDR2 reads FQNEAQ (reference sequence). The V gene lost 3 bases and the J gene lost 7 bases, with 15 bases spanning the gap. CDR3 size: 14 residues. In DNA, the CDR3 is TGTGCCAGCAGCTTCCACGGGAAGGCGGATGAAGCTTTCTTT. This translates into CASSFHGKADEAFF. The whole variable domain, remainder taken from reference TRBV7-9 and TRBJ1-1, is DTGVSQNPRHKITKRGQNVTFRCDPISEHNRLYWYRQTLGQGPEFLTYFQNEAQLEKSRLLSDRFSAERPKGSFSTLEIQRTEQGDSAMYLCASSFHGKADEAFFGQGTRLTVV.

V usage is TRBV28 and J usage is TRBJ1-1, with 8 bases aligning to TRBD1. The V and J ends lost 7 bases and 3 bases, in that order; junction bases with no gene match: 7. The CDR3 runs to 14 residues. Germline loops: CDR1 MDHEN, CDR2 SYDVKM. In DNA form, the CDR3 reads TGTGCCAGCACCGCCGGACAGGGAGACACTGAAGCTTTCTTT. Protein sequence: CASTAGQGDTEAFF. Variable domain in full (rest from reference TRBV28 and TRBJ1-1): DVKVTQSSRYLVKRTGEKVFLECVQDMDHENMFWYRQDPGLGLRLIYFSYDVKMKEKGDIPEGYSVSREKKERFSLILESASTNQTSMYLCASTAGQGDTEAFFGQGTRLTVV.